This T cell receptor (beta chain) was profiled in a study of PD-1 blockade in classical Hodgkin lymphoma. Turning to the study itself: Intravenous nivolumab at 3 mg/kg was given to patients every 2 weeks.

Trimming left V 0 bases short and J 12 bases short, with 11 bases between. CDR3 size: 11 residues. Germline lookup yields CDR1 SQVTM and CDR2 ANQGSEA. This sample's time point: cycle 4 day 1 (C4D1), after around six weeks of nivolumab. Every patient had relapsed following autologous stem cell transplantation, and cohorts differed in brentuximab vedotin exposure. The protocol was immunoSEQ multiplex PCR, while the TCRdb copy is restricted to in-frame clones and leaves out a portion. The table lists 25,000 to 35,000 clones, approximately 67% of them singletons. The chain combines TRBV29-1 with TRBJ1-2; tentative D call: TRBD1 (5 bases). The sequences come from peripheral blood mononuclear cells (PBMCs), collected before the fourth cycle of nivolumab. This TCR derives from a human donor with classical Hodgkin lymphoma. This CDR3 reads CSVEEDRKHTF. The CDR3 nucleotides are TGCAGCGTTGAAGAAGACAGAAAGCACACCTTC.